A single sample is the source of the 17 T cell receptor beta chains below, sequenced in a study of shared T cell receptors in the human thymus. Using immunoSEQ multiplex PCR, the repertoire was profiled, and TCRdb retains in-frame clones only, with some absent. The sample shows under 850,000 clones, approximately 87% of them seen only once. This same sample was also part of a study on human thymus T cells.

Material for sequencing was thymocytes. The receptors were sampled from a boy under two years old with a congenital heart defect.

The V and J genes are TRBV11-3 and TRBJ2-7, with 10 bases that match TRBD2. V gave up 4 bases and J gave up 2 bases; unmatched junction bases: 5. The CDR3 consists of 15 residues. The germline CDR1 and CDR2 sequences are SGHNT and YENEEA. The CDR3 loop is CASSYGTSVTYEQYF. CDR3 DNA sequence: TGTGCCAGCAGCTATGGGACTAGCGTAACCTACGAGCAGTACTTC.

V and J are TRBV11-2 and TRBJ2-5; D possibly corresponds to TRBD2 (6 bases). In germline, CDR1 is SGHAT, CDR2 FQNNGV. The V end was cut by 3 bases, the J end by 3 bases, with 14 bases between. The CDR3 runs 15 residues. CDR3 loop: CASSFTGLTEETQYF. CDR3 nucleotides: TGTGCCAGCAGCTTTACAGGACTAACCGAAGAGACCCAGTACTTC.

The rearrangement links TRBV7-3 to TRBJ2-1, with D possibly being TRBD1 (6 bases). Germline CDR1 SGHTA, CDR2 FQGTGA. Between the trimmed V and J ends, which lost 5 bases and 4 bases, there was a span of 18 bases. The CDR3 has 16 amino acids. CDR3 in amino acids: CASSLRRTDRYNEQFF. The CDR3 DNA reads TGTGCCAGCAGCCTCCGGAGGACGGACAGATACAATGAGCAGTTCTTC.

The rearrangement links TRBV19 to TRBJ2-7; 10 positions agree with TRBD1. Trimming took 5 bases from V and 4 from J; bases not matched to a gene: 8. Germline loops: CDR1 LNHDA, CDR2 SQIVND (reference sequence). CDR3 length: 15 amino acids. The DNA for the CDR3 is TGTGCCAGTAGTCTCTATGGGGACAGGGGATACGAGCAGTACTTC. The encoded protein is CASSLYGDRGYEQYF.

This sequence joins TRBV30 and TRBJ1-1; TRBD1 might be the D (6 bases). V lost 5 bases to trimming and J lost 5 bases, with 12 bases between them. The CDR3 extends over 12 amino acids. Germline assignment: CDR1 GTSNPN and CDR2 SVGIG (reference sequence). Here the CDR3 DNA reads TGTGCCTGGGGGGACACCCAGACTGAAGCTTTCTTT. Translated, it gives CAWGDTQTEAFF.

CDR3 sequence: CASSYFTTGATYEQYF. Here the CDR3 DNA reads TGTGCCAGCAGCTATTTTACGACAGGTGCTACCTACGAGCAGTACTTC. The chain employs TRBV7-8 and TRBJ2-7; weak D call: TRBD1 (6 bases). Trimming stripped 4 bases from V and 2 bases from J, with 18 bases between. Germline CDR1 reads SGHVS; CDR2 reads FQNEAQ. This CDR3 spans 16 amino acids. The whole variable domain, filled in from reference TRBV7-8 and TRBJ2-7, reads GAGVSQSPRYKVAKRGQDVALRCDPISGHVSLFWYQQALGQGPEFLTYFQNEAQLDKSGLPSDRFFAERPEGSVSTLKIQRTQQEDSAVYLCASSYFTTGATYEQYFGPGTRLTVT.

This clone was recorded a few times. This chain connects TRBV19 to TRBJ2-2; 14 bases align to TRBD2. Germline-derived CDR1 and CDR2 are LNHDA and SQIVND (reference sequence). V lost 0 bases, J lost 7 bases, and 4 bases stayed unmatched. The CDR3 has 17 residues. CDR3 sequence reads: CASSIEGTSGSGGELFF. The CDR3 DNA follows: TGTGCCAGTAGTATAGAGGGGACTAGCGGGAGTGGCGGGGAGCTGTTTTTT. Full variable domain (remainder filled in from reference TRBV19 and TRBJ2-2): DGGITQSPKYLFRKEGQNVTLSCEQNLNHDAMYWYRQDPGQGLRLIYYSQIVNDFQKGDIAEGYSVSREKKESFPLTVTSAQKNPTAFYLCASSIEGTSGSGGELFFGEGSRLTVL.

The chain recombines TRBV28 with TRBJ1-1, with 10 bases fitting TRBD1. CDR3 size: 16 residues. Germline V gene sequence: CDR1 MDHEN, CDR2 SYDVKM. Unmatched junction bases numbered 10, after V lost 3 bases and J lost 6 bases. CDR3 DNA: TGTGCCAGCAGTTTTTCCGGGACAGGGGACGGCGCTGAAGCTTTCTTT. Translated, it gives CASSFSGTGDGAEAFF.

The V call is TRBV4-3, the J call TRBJ2-1; tentatively, D is TRBD2 (5 bases). This CDR3 comprises 17 residues. CDR1 and CDR2 from the germline V gene are LGHNA and YSLEER. Deletions cut 2 bases from V and 8 bases from J, with 22 bases between. For the CDR3, the DNA is TGCGCCAGCAGCCAAAAGACCACTTCGGGGTTTGGATATGAGCAGTTCTTC. Protein: CASSQKTTSGFGYEQFF.

CDR3 residues: CASSLVGLADTGEETQYF. CDR3 DNA sequence: TGTGCCAGCAGCTTGGTGGGGCTAGCGGATACTGGTGAAGAGACCCAGTACTTC. The V call is TRBV5-6, the J call TRBJ2-5; 7 nucleotides align to TRBD2. This CDR3 region has 18 residues. Germline V gene data show CDR1 as SGHDT and CDR2 as YYEEEE. With 0 bases clipped from V and 3 bases from J, the junction kept 14 bases outside the gene matches. Together with reference TRBV5-6 and TRBJ2-5, the CDR3 gives the full variable domain: DAGVTQSPTHLIKTRGQQVTLRCSPKSGHDTVSWYQQALGQGPQFIFQYYEEEERQRGNFPDRFSGHQFPNYSSELNVNALLLGDSALYLCASSLVGLADTGEETQYFGPGTRLLVL.

V gene TRBV4-3 combines with J gene TRBJ1-5, with D possibly being TRBD1 (5 bases). There are 15 residues in the CDR3. Germline-derived CDR1 and CDR2 are LGHNA and YSLEER. V gave up 1 base and J gave up 5 bases, with 12 bases separating them. DNA of the CDR3: TGCGCCAGCAGCCAAGGCTGGGGGGGTGATCAGCCCCAGCATTTT. Translation: CASSQGWGGDQPQHF.

The chain has TRBV5-1 and TRBJ1-5; 9 nucleotides agree with TRBD1. This CDR3 contains 14 residues. Per germline, CDR1 SGHRS and CDR2 YFSETQ. Losses at the gene ends were 2 bases for V and 6 bases for J; bases not matched to a gene: 3. CDR3 sequence reads: CASSLTGGGQPQHF. The CDR3 DNA sequence: TGCGCCAGCAGCTTAACAGGGGGCGGTCAGCCCCAGCATTTT.

The chain links TRBV19 to TRBJ1-5, with 7 nucleotides matching TRBD1. J was trimmed by 7 bases and V by 6 bases; bases with no gene match: 9. This CDR3 spans 14 amino acids. Germline values: CDR1 LNHDA, CDR2 SQIVND (reference sequence). The CDR3 here is CASRLQTGRQPQHF. The CDR3 DNA sequence: TGTGCCAGTAGATTACAGACAGGGAGGCAGCCCCAGCATTTT.

The chain recombines TRBV4-2 with TRBJ2-7; 11 bases line up with TRBD1. The trim removed 4 bases at V and 1 base at J, leaving 3 bases unmatched. CDR3 length: 15 amino acids. Germline-derived CDR1 and CDR2 are LGHNA and YNFKEQ. The CDR3 here is CASSPGQGGSYEQYF. DNA for the CDR3: TGTGCCAGCAGCCCGGGACAGGGGGGTTCCTACGAGCAGTACTTC.

The gene calls are TRBV29-1 and TRBJ2-4, with D unclear. The CDR3 totals 16 residues. Germline assignment: CDR1 SQVTM and CDR2 ANQGSEA. Trimming removed 1 base at V and 0 bases at J, with 13 bases between. The CDR3 DNA follows: TGCAGCGTTGAAGGAGAGGATAGCCTAGCCAAAAACATTCAGTACTTC. Its protein is CSVEGEDSLAKNIQYF.

The CDR3 sequence: CATSSGGTGLREKLFF. CDR3 DNA sequence: TGTGCCACCAGCAGCGGGGGGACAGGGTTGAGGGAAAAACTGTTTTTT. The chain joins TRBV15 to TRBJ1-4, with 9 bases aligning to TRBD1. The CDR3 extends over 16 amino acids. CDR1 LNHNV and CDR2 YYDKDF come from the germline V gene (reference sequence). V shed 3 bases, J shed 8 bases, and the junction held 10 bases outside the gene matches.

V and J are TRBV6-5 and TRBJ2-5; 8 nucleotides agree with TRBD1. Germline-derived CDR1 and CDR2 are MNHEY and SVGAGI. This CDR3 region has 13 residues. With 4 bases clipped from V and 7 bases from J, the junction kept 5 bases outside the gene matches. The CDR3 spells CASSFGQGGTQYF. Here the CDR3 DNA reads TGTGCCAGCAGTTTCGGACAGGGTGGGACCCAGTACTTC.